This T cell receptor beta chain comes out of a study of shared clonotypes between healthy human individuals. Genomic DNA from each subset was divided evenly over several immunoSEQ plates. Profiling relied on immunoSEQ multiplex PCR, and the TCRdb table lists in-frame clones only, not all of them. The repertoire holds 2 million or so clones, with 95% as singletons. There were only Caucasian adults among the donors, and all lived in Nashville, Tennessee. The sequenced sample consisted of naive CD4+ T cells sorted from blood. Subset reported: CD45RA+ positively selected. The origin of this receptor is a man between 18 and 35 years old in good health.

The CDR3 sequence is CASSYNLLRGAGSYNEQFF. CDR3 nucleotide sequence: TGTGCCAGCAGCTACAACCTCTTGCGGGGCGCGGGCTCCTACAATGAGCAGTTCTTC. The chain links TRBV7-9 to TRBJ2-1; maybe TRBD2 (6 bases). V lost 4 bases to trimming and J lost 0 bases, with 22 bases between them. From germline, CDR1 is SEHNR and CDR2 FQNEAQ (reference sequence). The CDR3 consists of 19 residues.